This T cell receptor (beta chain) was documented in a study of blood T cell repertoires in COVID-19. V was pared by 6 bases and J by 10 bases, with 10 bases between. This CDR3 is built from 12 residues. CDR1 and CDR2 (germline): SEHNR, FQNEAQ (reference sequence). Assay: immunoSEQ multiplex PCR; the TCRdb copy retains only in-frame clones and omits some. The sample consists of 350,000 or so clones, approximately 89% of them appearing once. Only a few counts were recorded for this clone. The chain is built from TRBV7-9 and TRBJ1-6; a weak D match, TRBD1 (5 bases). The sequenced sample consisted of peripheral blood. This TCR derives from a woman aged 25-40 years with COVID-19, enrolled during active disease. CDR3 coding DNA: TGTGCCAGCAGTTGGTGGGGCTCACCCCTCCACTTT. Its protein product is CASSWWGSPLHF. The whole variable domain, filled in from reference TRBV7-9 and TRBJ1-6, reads DTGVSQNPRHKITKRGQNVTFRCDPISEHNRLYWYRQTLGQGPEFLTYFQNEAQLEKSRLLSDRFSAERPKGSFSTLEIQRTEQGDSAMYLCASSWWGSPLHFGNGTRLTVT.